This T cell receptor beta chain derives from a study of blood T cell repertoires in COVID-19. On the study more broadly: T cells, B-cell-depleted T cells, or PBMCs provided the cDNA or gDNA that served as material.

This CDR3 contains 14 residues. V was pared by 5 bases and J by 1 base, with 11 bases between. Germline CDR1 is SGHTA and CDR2 is FQGNSA. Per the original methods: Cell counts per sample came from amplifying reference gene primers. Here immunoSEQ multiplex PCR was the method, and the copy in TCRdb shows in-frame clones only, minus some. V and J calls and clone size come straight from that table; D and trimming were deduced from the DNA. The repertoire consists of some 89,000 clones, with approximately 90% occurring once and the leading ten covering roughly 2.1%. V and J are TRBV7-2 and TRBJ1-1; D not resolved. The clonotype comes from a man aged 45-60 years with acute or convalescent COVID-19. The sequencing sample was made of peripheral blood. CDR3 DNA: TGTGCCAGCAGCCAACAGACAAGGAACACTGAAGCTTTCTTT. This sequence encodes CASSQQTRNTEAFF.